Presented here are 19 T cell receptor beta chains from one specimen sequenced in a study of T cells in Graves' hyperthyroidism and ophthalmopathy (dated by TCRdb to the late 2010s). Library construction relied on multiplex PCR. The listed sequencing device is Illumina HiSeq 2000. TCR beta CDR3 regions were amplified from RNA transcripts. For the first round of RT-PCR on the TCR CDR3, the HTBI primer set was used together with the Qiagen OneStep RT-PCR kit. The public reads were quality trimmed at Q25 with fastp and then assembled into clones with MiXCR by TCRdb, keeping productive beta chains. A single entry per CDR3 protein holds the most common genes and DNA from its merged rows. This sample comprises 300,000 to 450,000 distinct CDR3 sequences, about 12% of them detected only once. The ten largest clonotypes hold around a tenth of the sample. Sequencing was performed on blood. The receptor set was obtained from a woman younger than 35 with Graves' hyperthyroidism.

Only one count was recorded for this clonotype. The chain uses TRBV12-3 or TRBV12-4 and TRBJ2-3, with D possibly matching TRBD2 (5 bases). Trimming took off 5 bases at V and 0 bases at J, with 18 bases between the two ends. The CDR3 loop spans 17 amino acids. CDR3 protein: CASSKRVSTTSTDTQYF. CDR3 DNA: TGTGCCAGCAGTAAAAGGGTTTCGACTACCAGCACAGATACGCAGTATTTT.

This clonotype showed up many times. The genes are TRBV20-1 and TRBJ2-1; D may be TRBD1 (7 bases). This CDR3 region has 13 residues. Trimming took 4 bases from V and 12 from J, leaving 19 bases between them. CDR1 and CDR2 (germline): DFQATT, SNEGSKA (reference sequence). CDR3 sequence: CSATKGPGDRQFF. The CDR3 DNA reads as TGCAGTGCTACAAAGGGTCCGGGGGACAGGCAGTTCTTC.

The V gene is TRBV5-1, the J gene TRBJ1-1; D uncertain. The ends were cut back, 3 bases at V and 0 bases at J, with 9 bases in the middle. The CDR3 sequence is 14 residues long. CDR1 is SGHRS, CDR2 YFSETQ, per germline. In nucleotides, the CDR3 is TGCGCCAGCAGCTGGGCGGGGTTGAACACTGAAGCTTTCTTT. This translates into CASSWAGLNTEAFF.

This clonotype occurred many times. The J gene is TRBJ1-2, the V gene TRBV12-3 or TRBV12-4; D gene ambiguous. The CDR3 spans 14 residues. V lost 2 bases, J lost 3 bases, and 10 bases lay in between. CDR3: CASSLRAVDYGYTF. The CDR3 DNA reads TGTGCCAGCAGTTTACGGGCAGTCGACTATGGCTACACCTTC.

This clonotype turned up a few times. Since a much larger clone is just one base distant, this may be a read error. This chain joins TRBV28 and TRBJ1-4, with 7 bases aligning to TRBD1. CDR1 and CDR2 from the germline V gene are MDHEN and SYDVKM. CDR3 length equals 14 residues. CDR3 protein: CASSLQGVNEKLSF. CDR3 nucleotide sequence: TGTGCCAGCAGTTTGCAGGGGGTTAATGAAAAACTGTCTTTT.

This clonotype was counted many times. V usage is TRBV15 and J usage is TRBJ1-6; 8 bases fit TRBD1. The junction had 9 bases not matched to a gene; V was cut back by 0 bases and J by 8 bases. The CDR3 is 17 amino acids. Germline assignment: CDR1 LNHNV and CDR2 YYDKDF (reference sequence). CDR3: CATSRDPGQGSDSPLHF. CDR3 coding DNA: TGTGCCACCAGCAGAGATCCCGGACAGGGTTCAGATTCACCCCTCCACTTT.

This clonotype has at least ten counts. The J gene is TRBJ2-2, the V gene TRBV7-2; D uncertain. V was pared by 2 bases and J by 1 base, with 8 bases between. The CDR3 consists of 15 residues. Germline lookup yields CDR1 SGHTA and CDR2 FQGNSA. CDR3 loop: CASSLTNVNTGELFF. CDR3 DNA sequence: TGTGCCAGCAGCTTAACTAACGTGAACACCGGGGAGCTGTTTTTT. Supplemented by reference TRBV7-2 and TRBJ2-2, the full variable domain reads GAGVSQSPSNKVTEKGKDVELRCDPISGHTALYWYRQSLGQGLEFLIYFQGNSAPDKSGLPSDRFSAERTGGSVSTLTIQRTQQEDSAVYLCASSLTNVNTGELFFGEGSRLTVL.

This clonotype was picked up many times. This chain connects TRBV20-1 to TRBJ1-1; tentatively, D is TRBD1 (5 bases). This CDR3 region has 13 residues. Germline assignment: CDR1 DFQATT and CDR2 SNEGSKA (reference sequence). The ends were cut back, 3 bases at V and 3 bases at J, with 11 bases in the middle. DNA for the CDR3: TGCAGTGCTAGGCGGGGGGGAGACACTGAAGCTTTCTTT. This gives the protein CSARRGGDTEAFF.

This clonotype was observed a handful of times. A much larger clone differs by one base, so this may be a read error. The gene calls are TRBV5-8 and TRBJ1-1, with D hard to call. Germline V gene data show CDR1 as SGHTS and CDR2 as YDEGEE. CDR3 length equals 11 residues. Trimming shortened V by 5 bases and J by 1 base, and 3 bases separated the two germline ends. CDR3 protein: CASRSNTEAFF. In DNA form, the CDR3 reads TGTGCCAGCAGGTCGAACACTGAAGCTTTCTTT.

This clonotype showed up many times. The V call is TRBV20-1, the J call TRBJ2-3; D is unresolved. The CDR3 runs to 12 residues. The germline CDR1 and CDR2 sequences are DFQATT and SNEGSKA (reference sequence). The germline V and J ends were trimmed by 3 bases and 9 bases, with 13 bases remaining between them. DNA of the CDR3: TGCAGTGCTAGTTGGCGAGAAGGGACGCAGTATTTT. This encodes CSASWREGTQYF.

This clonotype was counted at least ten times. V usage is TRBV5-1 and J usage is TRBJ1-1, with D unresolved. CDR3 length equals 14 residues. Germline loops: CDR1 SGHRS, CDR2 YFSETQ. V lost 4 bases, J lost 1 base, and 11 bases lay in between. The CDR3 DNA is TGCGCCAGCAGCGGGCGGAGCCCGAACACTGAAGCTTTCTTT. Residues: CASSGRSPNTEAFF.

The gene calls are TRBV19 and TRBJ2-2, with TRBD2 matching over 12 bases. Germline lookup yields CDR1 LNHDA and CDR2 SQIVND (reference sequence). The junction had 0 bases not matched to a gene; V was cut back by 7 bases and J by 0 bases. The CDR3 runs to 15 residues. The CDR3 spells CASTSGRANTGELFF. The CDR3 bases are TGTGCCAGTACTAGCGGGAGGGCGAACACCGGGGAGCTGTTTTTT.

There are many counts of this clonotype. The rearrangement joins TRBV2 to TRBJ2-3; D gene unclear. From germline, CDR1 is SNHLY and CDR2 FYNNEI. Trimming took 3 bases from V and 2 from J, leaving 21 bases between them. This CDR3 comprises 18 residues. The CDR3 sequence is CASSEDRQFFLTTDTQYF. CDR3 sequence (DNA): TGTGCCAGCAGTGAGGACCGCCAGTTCTTTCTAACCACAGATACGCAGTATTTT.

This clonotype was counted many times. The chain couples TRBV6-1 to TRBJ1-2, with D possibly matching TRBD1 (6 bases). The V gene lost 0 bases and the J gene lost 4 bases, with 12 bases spanning the gap. Germline V gives CDR1 MNHNS, CDR2 SASEGT. The CDR3 is made up of 15 amino acids. Written as DNA, the CDR3 is TGTGCCAGCAGTGAAGCGCTTTCAGGGGTCTATGGCTACACCTTC. Protein: CASSEALSGVYGYTF.

To note about this clonotype: Being one base from a much bigger clone, this may be a read error. The J gene is TRBJ1-1, the V gene TRBV5-6; D ambiguous. The CDR3 sequence is 14 residues long. Germline V CDR1 and CDR2: SGHDT, YYEEEE. Deletions cut 1 base from V and 4 bases from J, with 11 bases between. CDR3 in amino acids: CASSLISEGTEAFF. In DNA form, the CDR3 reads TGTGCCAGCAGCTTGATATCCGAGGGCACTGAAGCTTTCTTT.

The gene calls are TRBV10-3 and TRBJ1-1; D is uncertain. The CDR3 consists of 16 residues. Trimming stripped 4 bases from V and 1 base from J, with 16 bases between. Germline CDR1 and CDR2: ENHRY and SYGVKD. CDR3 loop: CAISVGWPKGNTEAFF. The CDR3 DNA is TGTGCCATCAGTGTTGGTTGGCCTAAAGGGAACACTGAAGCTTTCTTT.

The table lists this clonotype with many counts. The chain employs TRBV20-1 and TRBJ1-5, with unresolved D. The germline V gene has CDR1 DFQATT and CDR2 SNEGSKA (reference sequence). Trimming left V 1 base short and J 3 bases short, with 16 bases between. This CDR3 spans 16 amino acids. Written as DNA, the CDR3 is TGCAGTGCTAGAGTTCCTCCCGCCGCTGACAATCAGCCCCAGCATTTT. Translation gives CSARVPPAADNQPQHF.

This clonotype was observed at least ten times. The CDR3 here is CASSQWTDSYGYTF. The CDR3 bases are TGTGCCAGCAGCCAATGGACAGACTCTTATGGCTACACCTTC. The rearrangement joins TRBV7-9 to TRBJ1-2, with a possible D match to TRBD1 (6 bases). V was shortened by 5 bases and J by 5 bases, with 15 bases between the two germline ends. CDR3 length: 14 residues. Per germline, CDR1 SEHNR and CDR2 FQNEAQ (reference sequence).

This clonotype was detected ten times or more. The genes are TRBV27 and TRBJ2-5, with 7 bases identical to TRBD1. CDR1 is MNHEY, CDR2 SMNVEV, per germline (reference sequence). This CDR3 contains 14 residues. The V and J ends lost 3 bases and 6 bases, in that order; junction bases with no gene match: 7. The CDR3 region is CASSFGQGEKTQYF. CDR3 DNA: TGTGCCAGCAGTTTTGGCCAGGGGGAAAAGACCCAGTACTTC.